The present TCR beta chain was sequenced within a study of T-cell reconstitution after alpha-beta-depleted transplantation in children. Comments on this clonotype: Antigen unknown.

Unique molecular identifiers were incorporated when the TCRbeta library was constructed. TCRdb redid the calling of the PCR reads with MiXCR, one entry per CDR3 protein. The sample lists about 980,000 distinct CDR3 sequences; around 30% were seen once. Findings of the study overall: The origin of alpha-beta T cells about two months after transplant was reportedly several hundred expanded graft clones. The high TCRbeta diversity at day 60 in some patients came from surviving recipient T cells and thymic progenitors. Counts and diversity of T cells one year after transplant came mostly from newly produced T cells.

Trimming cost V 4 bases and J 10 bases, with 12 bases left between them. Germline V gives CDR1 SGHRS, CDR2 YFSETQ. The CDR3 extends over 12 amino acids. The rearrangement joins TRBV5-1 to TRBJ2-1, with D tentatively TRBD2 (7 bases). Sequences were derived from PBMCs, mostly from graft donor cells, sampled 360 days after TCRalphabeta/CD19-depleted stem cell transplant. The origin of this receptor is a boy younger than two who had a stem cell transplant for SCID, so the T cells may come from the graft donor. The CDR3 reads CASSRRGTEQFF. Here the CDR3 DNA reads TGCGCCAGCAGCCGGCGGGGGACAGAGCAGTTCTTC.